Listed here are 5 T cell receptor beta chains from one sample, sequenced in a study of Tregs in tolerant kidney transplant recipients. The protocol was immunoSEQ multiplex PCR, while the TCRdb copy is restricted to in-frame clones and leaves out a portion. The profile shows about 78,000 clones, around 93% of them singletons. Material: Tregs from blood, obtained before the transplant. These TCRs come from a human donor who received a combined kidney and bone marrow transplant.

This chain links TRBV5-4 with TRBJ1-2; unclear D gene. Germline V CDR1 and CDR2: SGHNT, YYREEE (reference sequence). V was trimmed by 2 bases and J by 4 bases, leaving 9 bases between them. This CDR3 is 13 amino acids long. The CDR3 nucleotides are TGTGCCAGCAGCTTTTCATACGGCTATGGCTACACCTTC. Translating it yields CASSFSYGYGYTF.

This rearrangement joins TRBV11-3 to TRBJ2-2; 7 nucleotides match TRBD1. The germline gives CDR1 SGHNT, CDR2 YENEEA. V was clipped by 5 bases and J by 3 bases; unmatched bases: 9. The length of the CDR3 is 16 residues. This chain's CDR3 is CASSPGGALHTGELFF. The DNA of the CDR3 is TGTGCCAGCAGCCCAGGGGGAGCCTTACACACCGGGGAGCTGTTTTTT.

The V call is TRBV19, the J call TRBJ1-5, with a possible D match to TRBD1 (6 bases). CDR3 length equals 14 residues. V shed 5 bases and J shed 6 bases, with 14 bases lying between them. Germline V CDR1 and CDR2: LNHDA, SQIVND (reference sequence). The CDR3 reads CASSPRDIFQPQHF. CDR3 coding DNA: TGTGCCAGTAGTCCACGGGACATTTTTCAGCCCCAGCATTTT.

The rearrangement joins TRBV7-9 to TRBJ2-7, with 7 nucleotides matching TRBD1. The CDR3 length is 13 residues. The germline CDR1 and CDR2 sequences are SEHNR and FQNEAQ (reference sequence). The V segment lost 4 bases and the J segment 7 bases; nucleotides outside the gene matches: 7. The CDR3 DNA follows: TGTGCCAGCAGCTCAACGACAGGGAATGAGCAGTACTTC. This translates into CASSSTTGNEQYF.

This chain links TRBV28 with TRBJ2-7, with D hard to call. The CDR3 extends over 11 amino acids. The V end was cut by 8 bases, the J end by 3 bases, with 8 bases between. Germline V gene sequence: CDR1 MDHEN, CDR2 SYDVKM. The CDR3 spells CASASFYEQYF. The CDR3 DNA follows: TGTGCCAGCGCATCGTTCTACGAGCAGTACTTC. The full variable domain, rest sourced from reference TRBV28 and TRBJ2-7, is DVKVTQSSRYLVKRTGEKVFLECVQDMDHENMFWYRQDPGLGLRLIYFSYDVKMKEKGDIPEGYSVSREKKERFSLILESASTNQTSMYLCASASFYEQYFGPGTRLTVT.